A selection of T cell receptor beta chains follows, all from one sample in a study of blood T cell repertoires in COVID-19. Data came from immunoSEQ multiplex PCR; TCRdb stores just in-frame clones and leaves some out. The sample yields roughly 52,000 clones, more than 80% seen once. Sequencing was done on a sample of peripheral blood. These TCRs come from a human donor in a cohort sampled during active COVID-19. Each CDR3 is given with its conserved first and last residue. A D gene is named only where the DNA matches it firmly. The size field is filled for only some rows; it gives once, few, many or a size class.

TRBD2 | TRBJ2-2 | NA | TRBV6-5 | CASSYRGANTGELFF | TGTGCCAGCAGTTACCGGGGGGCGAACACCGGGGAGCTGTTTTTT
TRBD2 | TRBJ2-7 | NA | TRBV7-8 | CASSFGDLGGNEQYF | TGTGCCAGCAGCTTCGGGGACTTGGGGGGGAACGAGCAGTACTTC
NA | TRBJ1-5 | NA | TRBV6-2/TRBV6-3 | CASSYFTGRNQPQHF | TGTGCCAGCAGTTATTTTACAGGTCGCAATCAGCCCCAGCATTTT
TRBD2 | TRBJ2-7 | few | TRBV27 | CASSLSSGLGDEQYF | TGTGCCAGCAGTTTATCGTCGGGACTAGGCGACGAGCAGTACTTC
NA | TRBJ1-6 | NA | TRBV3-1/TRBV3-2 | CASSPLGQTYNSPLHF | TGTGCCAGCAGCCCCCTAGGACAGACCTATAATTCACCCCTCCACTTT
NA | TRBJ1-2 | NA | TRBV4-1 | CASSQGGGGRGRYGYTF | TGCGCCAGCAGCCAAGGCGGGGGTGGAAGGGGCCGCTATGGCTACACCTTC
NA | TRBJ1-1 | NA | TRBV19 | CASRLQNTEAFF | TGTGCCAGTAGATTACAGAACACTGAAGCTTTCTTT
NA | TRBJ2-4 | NA | TRBV6-5 | CASSEGSKRYF | TGTGCCAGCAGCGAGGGTAGCAAAAGATACTTC
NA | TRBJ2-1 | NA | TRBV5-4 | CASSLALTATYNEQFF | TGTGCCAGCAGCTTGGCCCTGACAGCTACCTACAATGAGCAGTTCTTC
TRBD1 | TRBJ1-1 | NA | TRBV9 | CASSVGVSGGFLDTEAFF | TGTGCCAGCAGCGTAGGGGTCTCAGGGGGGTTTTTGGACACTGAAGCTTTCTTT
NA | TRBJ1-1 | NA | TRBV10-3 | CAISESRGRAEAFF | TGTGCCATCAGTGAGTCGAGAGGCAGGGCGGAAGCTTTCTTT
NA | TRBJ1-1 | NA | TRBV7-9 | CASSPRTGIGQQAFF | TGTGCCAGCAGCCCGCGGACCGGGATAGGGCAACAAGCTTTCTTT
NA | TRBJ1-2 | NA | TRBV3-1/TRBV3-2 | CASSQVPLYTF | TGTGCCAGCAGCCAAGTCCCCCTCTACACCTTC
TRBD2 | TRBJ2-5 | NA | TRBV14 | CASSQGRSSGGSETQYF | TGTGCCAGCAGCCAAGGTCGGTCCAGCGGGGGGTCAGAGACCCAGTACTTC
NA | TRBJ1-3 | NA | TRBV11-2 | CASSLGATIYF | TGTGCCAGCAGCTTAGGGGCCACCATATATTTT
TRBD2 | TRBJ2-3 | NA | TRBV29-1 | CSVATSGGATDTQYF | TGCAGCGTTGCGACTAGCGGGGGGGCCACGGATACGCAGTATTTT
NA | TRBJ2-7 | NA | TRBV19 | CASSTRTAPEYEQYF | TGTGCCAGTAGTACACGGACAGCGCCGGAATACGAGCAGTACTTC
NA | TRBJ1-2 | NA | TRBV5-1 | CASSPLLGLYTF | TGCGCCAGCAGCCCCCTTTTGGGACTATACACCTTC
TRBD1 | TRBJ1-2 | NA | TRBV12-3/TRBV12-4 | CASSFDRGHGYTF | TGTGCCAGCAGTTTCGACAGGGGACATGGCTACACCTTC
TRBD2 | TRBJ2-5 | NA | TRBV3-1/TRBV3-2 | CASKVAGGRETQYF | TGTGCCAGCAAGGTAGCGGGGGGCCGGGAGACCCAGTACTTC